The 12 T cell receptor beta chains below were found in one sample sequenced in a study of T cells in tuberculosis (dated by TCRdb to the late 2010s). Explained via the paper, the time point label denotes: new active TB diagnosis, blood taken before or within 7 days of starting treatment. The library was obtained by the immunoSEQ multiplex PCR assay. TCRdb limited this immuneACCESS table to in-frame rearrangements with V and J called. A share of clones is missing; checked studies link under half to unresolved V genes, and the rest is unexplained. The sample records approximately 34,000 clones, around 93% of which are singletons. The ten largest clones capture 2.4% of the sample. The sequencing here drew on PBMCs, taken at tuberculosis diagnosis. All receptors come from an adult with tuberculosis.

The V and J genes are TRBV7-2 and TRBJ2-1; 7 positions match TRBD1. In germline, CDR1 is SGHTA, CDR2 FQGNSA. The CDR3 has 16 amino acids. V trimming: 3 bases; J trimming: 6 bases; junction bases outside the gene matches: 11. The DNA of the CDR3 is TGTGCCAGCAGCTTTAACGAAGGGGGCTCCATCAATGAGCAGTTCTTC. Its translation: CASSFNEGGSINEQFF.

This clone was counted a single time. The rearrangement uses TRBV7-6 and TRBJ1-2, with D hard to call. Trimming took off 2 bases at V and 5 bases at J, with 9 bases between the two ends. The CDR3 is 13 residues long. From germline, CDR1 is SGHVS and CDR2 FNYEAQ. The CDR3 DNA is TGTGCCAGCAGCTTAACGCTAGAATATGGCTACACCTTC. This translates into CASSLTLEYGYTF.

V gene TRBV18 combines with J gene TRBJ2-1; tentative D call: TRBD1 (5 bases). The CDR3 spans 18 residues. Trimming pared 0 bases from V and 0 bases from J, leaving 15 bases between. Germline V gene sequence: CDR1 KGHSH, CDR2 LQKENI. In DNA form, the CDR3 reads TGTGCCAGCTCACCACCTATCACAGGCGCCAGCTCCTACAATGAGCAGTTCTTC. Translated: CASSPPITGASSYNEQFF.

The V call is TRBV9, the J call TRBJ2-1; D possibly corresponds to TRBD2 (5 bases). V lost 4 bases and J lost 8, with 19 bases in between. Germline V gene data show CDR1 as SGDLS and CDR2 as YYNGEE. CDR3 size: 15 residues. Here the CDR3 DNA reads TGTGCCAGCAGCCCCGGGGTGGGGAATGGGGATGAGCAGTTCTTC. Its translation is CASSPGVGNGDEQFF.

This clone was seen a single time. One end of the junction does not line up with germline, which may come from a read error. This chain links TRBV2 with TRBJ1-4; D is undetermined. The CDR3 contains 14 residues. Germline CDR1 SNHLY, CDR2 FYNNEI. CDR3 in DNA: TGTGCCAGCAGAGAAGGACGGAGCAATGAAAAACTGTTTTTT. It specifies CASREGRSNEKLFF. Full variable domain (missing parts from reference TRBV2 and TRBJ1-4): EPEVTQTPSHQVTQMGQEVILRCVPISNHLYFYWYRQILGQKVEFLVSFYNNEISEKSEIFDDQFSVERPDGSNFTLKIRSTKLEDSAMYFCASREGRSNEKLFFGSGTQLSVL.

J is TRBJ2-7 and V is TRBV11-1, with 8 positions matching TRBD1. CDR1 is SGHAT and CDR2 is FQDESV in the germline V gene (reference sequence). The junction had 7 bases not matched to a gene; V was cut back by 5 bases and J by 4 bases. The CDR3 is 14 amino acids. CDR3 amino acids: CASSVTGTGYEQYV. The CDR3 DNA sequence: TGTGCCAGCAGCGTTACCGGGACAGGTTACGAGCAGTACGTC.

CDR3 in DNA: TGTGCCAGCAGCGGATTACTAGCGGGGTCGATGGATACGCAGTATTTT. Translating gives CASSGLLAGSMDTQYF. The V gene is TRBV4-2, the J gene TRBJ2-3, with 10 bases identical to TRBD2. The CDR3 consists of 16 residues. J was trimmed by 6 bases and V by 5 bases; bases with no gene match: 11. CDR1 is LGHNA, CDR2 YNFKEQ, per germline.

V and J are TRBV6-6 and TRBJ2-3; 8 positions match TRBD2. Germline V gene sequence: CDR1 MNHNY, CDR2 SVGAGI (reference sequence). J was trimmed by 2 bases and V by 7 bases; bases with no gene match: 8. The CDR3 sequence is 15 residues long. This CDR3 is CASIQTAGVTDTQYF. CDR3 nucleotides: TGTGCCAGCATCCAAACAGCGGGGGTCACAGATACGCAGTATTTT.

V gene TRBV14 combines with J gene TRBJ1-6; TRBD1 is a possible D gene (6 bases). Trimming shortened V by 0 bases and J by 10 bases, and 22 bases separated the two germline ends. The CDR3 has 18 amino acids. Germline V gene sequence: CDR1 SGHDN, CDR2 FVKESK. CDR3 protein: CASSQDLGGRAVGSPLHF. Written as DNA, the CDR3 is TGTGCCAGCAGCCAAGATCTCGGGGGGCGCGCCGTGGGGTCACCCCTCCACTTT.

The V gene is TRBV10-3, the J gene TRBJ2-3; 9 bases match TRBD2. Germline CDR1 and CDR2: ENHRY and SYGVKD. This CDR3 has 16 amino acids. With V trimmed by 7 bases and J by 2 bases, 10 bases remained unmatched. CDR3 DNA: TGTGCCATCAAGGGGGCTAGCGGGGTGGCCACAGATACGCAGTATTTT. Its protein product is CAIKGASGVATDTQYF.

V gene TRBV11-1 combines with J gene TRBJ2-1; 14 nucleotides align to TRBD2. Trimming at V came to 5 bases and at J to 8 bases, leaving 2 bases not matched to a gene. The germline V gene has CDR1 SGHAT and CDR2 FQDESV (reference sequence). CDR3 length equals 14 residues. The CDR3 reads CASSPTSGGDEQFF. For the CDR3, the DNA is TGTGCCAGCAGCCCGACTAGCGGGGGGGATGAGCAGTTCTTC.

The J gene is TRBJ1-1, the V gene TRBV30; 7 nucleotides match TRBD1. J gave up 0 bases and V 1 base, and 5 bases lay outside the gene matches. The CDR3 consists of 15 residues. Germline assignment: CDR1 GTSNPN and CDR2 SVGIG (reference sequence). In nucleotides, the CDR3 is TGTGCCTGGAGTGCATTGACAGGGATGAACACTGAAGCTTTCTTT. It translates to CAWSALTGMNTEAFF.